This TCR beta chain was recorded in a study of cytomegalovirus exposure and HLA in healthy donors. For the study at large: In a later analysis, the roughly 120 validation repertoires were reported to have used the same platform as the 550 to 850 first-cohort repertoires.

Clones were sequenced by immunoSEQ multiplex PCR, and TCRdb holds only the in-frame ones, with some missing. The data show around 86,000 clones, about 93% seen once. This CDR3 has 13 residues. V dropped 3 bases and J dropped 0 bases, with 6 bases sitting between them. Germline V gene data show CDR1 as KGHSH and CDR2 as LQKENI. The donors belonged to the approximately 120-subject validation cohort, separate from the roughly 670-subject first cohort. This TCR came from a woman in her 30s in good health and CMV-seropositive. Material: PBMCs. The J gene is TRBJ2-7, the V gene TRBV18, with a weak D call TRBD1 (6 bases). As DNA, the CDR3 is TGTGCCAGCTCACCGGGACACTCCTACGAGCAGTACTTC. Encoded protein: CASSPGHSYEQYF.